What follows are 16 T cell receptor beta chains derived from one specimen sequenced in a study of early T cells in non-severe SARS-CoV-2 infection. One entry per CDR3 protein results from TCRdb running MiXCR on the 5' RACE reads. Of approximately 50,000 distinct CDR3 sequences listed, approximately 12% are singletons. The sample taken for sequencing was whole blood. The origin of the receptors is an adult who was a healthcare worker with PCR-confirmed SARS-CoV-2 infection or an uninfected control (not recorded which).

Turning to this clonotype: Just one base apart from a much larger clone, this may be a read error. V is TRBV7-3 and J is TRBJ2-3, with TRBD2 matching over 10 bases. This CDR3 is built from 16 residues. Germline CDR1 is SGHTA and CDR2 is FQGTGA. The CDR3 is CTSSLRGLAGADTQYF. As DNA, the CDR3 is TGTACCAGCAGCTTAAGAGGGCTAGCGGGGGCAGATACGCAGTATTTT. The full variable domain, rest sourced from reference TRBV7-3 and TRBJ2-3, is GAGVSQTPSNKVTEKGKYVELRCDPISGHTALYWYRQSLGQGPEFLIYFQGTGAADDSGLPNDRFFAVRPEGSVSTLKIQRTERGDSAVYLCTSSLRGLAGADTQYFGPGTRLTVL.

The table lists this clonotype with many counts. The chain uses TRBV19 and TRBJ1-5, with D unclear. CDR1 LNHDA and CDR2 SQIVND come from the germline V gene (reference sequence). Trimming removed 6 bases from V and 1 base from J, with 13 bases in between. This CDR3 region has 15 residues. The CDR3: CASSLIGRSNQPQHF. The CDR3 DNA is TGTGCCAGTAGCCTCATAGGGCGCAGCAATCAGCCCCAGCATTTT.

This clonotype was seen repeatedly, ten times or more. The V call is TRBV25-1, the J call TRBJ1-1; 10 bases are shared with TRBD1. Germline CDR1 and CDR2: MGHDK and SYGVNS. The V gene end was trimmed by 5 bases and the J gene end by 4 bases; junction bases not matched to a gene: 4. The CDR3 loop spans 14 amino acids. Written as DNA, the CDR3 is TGTGCCAGCAGTTTCCGGGACAGGGGCACTGAAGCTTTCTTT. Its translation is CASSFRDRGTEAFF.

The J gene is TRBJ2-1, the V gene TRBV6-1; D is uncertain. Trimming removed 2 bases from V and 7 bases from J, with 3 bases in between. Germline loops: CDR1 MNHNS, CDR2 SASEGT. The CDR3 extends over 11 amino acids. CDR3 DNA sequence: TGTGCCAGCAGTGAAAGGAATGAGCAGTTCTTC. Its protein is CASSERNEQFF.

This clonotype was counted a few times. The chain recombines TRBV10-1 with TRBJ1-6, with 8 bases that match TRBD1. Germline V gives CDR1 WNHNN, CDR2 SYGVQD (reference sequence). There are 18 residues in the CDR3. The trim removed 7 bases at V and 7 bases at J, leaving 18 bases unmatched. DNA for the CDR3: TGCGCCAGCACCCGGCACTACAGGGGGGTTATACGGAATTCACCCCTCCACTTT. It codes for CASTRHYRGVIRNSPLHF.

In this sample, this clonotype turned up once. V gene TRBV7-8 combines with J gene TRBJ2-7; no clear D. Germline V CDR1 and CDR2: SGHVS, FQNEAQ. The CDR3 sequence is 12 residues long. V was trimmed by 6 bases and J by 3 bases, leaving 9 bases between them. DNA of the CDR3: TGTGCCAGCAGTCATGACGGCTACGAGCAGTACTTC. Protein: CASSHDGYEQYF.

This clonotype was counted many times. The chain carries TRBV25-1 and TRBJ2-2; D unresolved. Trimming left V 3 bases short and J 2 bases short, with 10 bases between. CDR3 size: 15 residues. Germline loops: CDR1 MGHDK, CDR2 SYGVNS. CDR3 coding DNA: TGTGCCAGCAGTGACCCCAAGAGAAACACCGGGGAGCTGTTTTTT. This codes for CASSDPKRNTGELFF.

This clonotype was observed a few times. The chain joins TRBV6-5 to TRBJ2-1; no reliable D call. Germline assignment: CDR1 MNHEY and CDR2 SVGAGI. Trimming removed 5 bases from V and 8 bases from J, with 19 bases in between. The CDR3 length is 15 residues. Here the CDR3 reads CASSLRQTDPYEQFF. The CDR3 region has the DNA TGTGCCAGCAGTCTTAGGCAGACCGATCCCTATGAGCAGTTCTTC.

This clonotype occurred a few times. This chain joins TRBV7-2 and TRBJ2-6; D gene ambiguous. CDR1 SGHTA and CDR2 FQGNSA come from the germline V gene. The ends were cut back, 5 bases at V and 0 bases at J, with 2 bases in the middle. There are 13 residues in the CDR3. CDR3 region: CASSPSGANVLTF. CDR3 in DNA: TGTGCCAGCAGCCCCTCTGGGGCCAACGTCCTGACTTTC. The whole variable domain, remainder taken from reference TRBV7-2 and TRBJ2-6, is GAGVSQSPSNKVTEKGKDVELRCDPISGHTALYWYRQSLGQGLEFLIYFQGNSAPDKSGLPSDRFSAERTGGSVSTLTIQRTQQEDSAVYLCASSPSGANVLTFGAGSRLTVL.

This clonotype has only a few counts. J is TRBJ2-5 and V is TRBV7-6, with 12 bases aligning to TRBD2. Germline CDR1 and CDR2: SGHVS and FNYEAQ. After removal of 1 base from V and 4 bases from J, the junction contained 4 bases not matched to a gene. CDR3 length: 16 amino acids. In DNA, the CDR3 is TGTGCCAGCAGCTTAGATCCTAGCGGGGGGGTAGAGACCCAGTACTTC. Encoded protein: CASSLDPSGGVETQYF.

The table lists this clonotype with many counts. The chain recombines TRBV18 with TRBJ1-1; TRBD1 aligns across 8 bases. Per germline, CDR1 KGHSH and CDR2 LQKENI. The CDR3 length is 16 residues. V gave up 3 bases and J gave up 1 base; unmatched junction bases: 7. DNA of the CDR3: TGTGCCAGCTCACCTCGAGCAGGGACAGGGAACACTGAAGCTTTCTTT. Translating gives CASSPRAGTGNTEAFF.

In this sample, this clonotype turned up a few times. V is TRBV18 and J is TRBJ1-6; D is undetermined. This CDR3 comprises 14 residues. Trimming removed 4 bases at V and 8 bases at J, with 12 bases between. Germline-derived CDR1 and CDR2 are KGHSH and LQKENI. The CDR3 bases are TGTGCCAGCTCACAGAGACTTGGGGATTCACCCCTCCACTTT. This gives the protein CASSQRLGDSPLHF.

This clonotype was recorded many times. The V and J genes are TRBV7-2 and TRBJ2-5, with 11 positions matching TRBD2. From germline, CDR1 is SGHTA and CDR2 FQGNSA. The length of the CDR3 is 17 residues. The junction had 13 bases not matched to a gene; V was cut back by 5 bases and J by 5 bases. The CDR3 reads CASSQGTSGTLRETQYF. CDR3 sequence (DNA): TGTGCCAGCAGCCAAGGGACTAGCGGAACCCTGCGGGAGACCCAGTACTTC. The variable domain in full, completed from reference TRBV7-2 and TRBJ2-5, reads GAGVSQSPSNKVTEKGKDVELRCDPISGHTALYWYRQSLGQGLEFLIYFQGNSAPDKSGLPSDRFSAERTGGSVSTLTIQRTQQEDSAVYLCASSQGTSGTLRETQYFGPGTRLLVL.

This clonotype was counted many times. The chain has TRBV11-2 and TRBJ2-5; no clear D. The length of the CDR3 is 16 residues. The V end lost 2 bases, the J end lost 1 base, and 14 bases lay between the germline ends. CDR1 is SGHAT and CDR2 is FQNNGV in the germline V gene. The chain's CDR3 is CASSLNPRLGQETQYF. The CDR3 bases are TGTGCCAGCAGCTTAAATCCTCGGCTAGGCCAAGAGACCCAGTACTTC.

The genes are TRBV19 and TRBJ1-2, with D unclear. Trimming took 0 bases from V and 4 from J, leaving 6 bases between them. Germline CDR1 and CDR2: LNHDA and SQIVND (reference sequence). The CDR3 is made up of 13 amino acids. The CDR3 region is CASSIDGIYGYTF. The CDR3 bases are TGTGCCAGTAGTATAGACGGAATCTATGGCTACACCTTC.

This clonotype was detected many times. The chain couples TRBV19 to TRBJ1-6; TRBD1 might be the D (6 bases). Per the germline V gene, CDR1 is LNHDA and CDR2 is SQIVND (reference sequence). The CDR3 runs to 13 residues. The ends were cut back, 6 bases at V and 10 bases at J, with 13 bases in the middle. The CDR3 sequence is CASRLDRDSPLHF. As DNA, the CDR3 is TGTGCCAGTAGGCTGGACAGAGACTCACCCCTCCACTTT.